Presented here are 16 T cell receptor beta chains from one specimen sequenced in a study of metastatic and nonmetastatic thyroid tumors. TCRdb re-processed the PCR reads through MiXCR. The sample includes about 22,000 clones, roughly 15% of them seen just once. No patient received treatment before thyroid surgery. What was sequenced was tumor tissue. All receptors come from a female donor with papillary thyroid cancer or a benign thyroid nodule (not recorded which). Some clones in this sample may be carry-over from other donors' samples.

This clone occurred many times. Here the CDR3 DNA reads TGCGCCAGCAGCTTGGAGGGACAGGAGAATCAGCCCCAGCATTTT. Protein sequence: CASSLEGQENQPQHF. The chain uses TRBV5-1 and TRBJ1-5; 8 nucleotides match TRBD1. J gave up 4 bases and V 0 bases, and 3 bases lay outside the gene matches. From germline, CDR1 is SGHRS and CDR2 YFSETQ. The CDR3 is 15 amino acids.

Only a few counts were recorded for this clone. The junction departs from the called germline gene at one end, perhaps through a read error. This chain connects TRBV27 to TRBJ2-7, with TRBD2 identical over 8 bases. Matching the DNA end better, TRBJ2-5 makes the J call doubtful. CDR1 and CDR2 (germline): MNHEY, SMNVEV (reference sequence). CDR3 length: 13 residues. CDR3 coding DNA: TGCCCCAGCACCGGACTAGCTGGAGAGACCCAGTACTTC. Translated, it gives CPSTGLAGETQYF.

This clone was detected only a few times. The chain carries TRBV3-1 and TRBJ2-3; 10 bases line up with TRBD2. CDR1 is LGHDT, CDR2 YNNKEL, per germline (reference sequence). V shed 1 base, J shed 7 bases, and the junction held 11 bases outside the gene matches. The CDR3 length is 17 residues. The CDR3 region has the DNA TGTGCCAGCAGCCAAGTTTTAGCGGGAGGTAAGGGCAATACGCAGTATTTT. It specifies CASSQVLAGGKGNTQYF.

This clone was counted only a few times. The rearrangement links TRBV6-1 to TRBJ1-4; a weak D match, TRBD1 (5 bases). The V gene's germline CDR1 is MNHNS and CDR2 SASEGT. The CDR3 extends over 14 amino acids. The V end was cut by 7 bases, the J end by 3 bases, with 12 bases between. CDR3: CASKQWGPNEKLFF. CDR3 DNA sequence: TGTGCCAGCAAGCAGTGGGGACCTAATGAAAAACTGTTTTTT.

This clone was detected only a few times. This chain links TRBV25-1 with TRBJ1-6; D gene uncertain. Trimming shortened V by 2 bases and J by 10 bases, and 21 bases separated the two germline ends. This CDR3 is 17 amino acids long. CDR1 is MGHDK, CDR2 SYGVNS, per germline. The CDR3 region is CASSERPHDSHQSPLHF. The CDR3 coding sequence is TGTGCCAGCAGTGAACGACCGCACGATTCCCATCAGTCACCCCTCCACTTT.

This clone showed up just a few times. The V gene is TRBV15, the J gene TRBJ2-2, with D hard to call. CDR1 and CDR2 from the germline V gene are LNHNV and YYDKDF (reference sequence). This CDR3 contains 13 residues. V lost 5 bases and J 6 bases, leaving 10 bases between the germline ends. The CDR3 sequence is CATSGTPAGELFF. The CDR3, as DNA: TGTGCCACCAGCGGCACGCCGGCCGGGGAGCTGTTTTTT.

This clone was seen only a few times. A much bigger clone sits one base away, suggesting this may be a read error. V usage is TRBV12-3 or TRBV12-4 and J usage is TRBJ1-5, with D possibly TRBD1 on 5 matching bases. V was cut by 6 bases and J by 9 bases, with 9 bases left in between. The CDR3 runs 11 residues. The CDR3 DNA follows: TGTGCCAGCAGCTTGAGGGGGCCCCAGCATTTT. This sequence encodes CASSLRGPQHF.

This clone was observed at least ten times. V and J are TRBV2 and TRBJ1-2; tentatively, D is TRBD1 (6 bases). Germline CDR1 is SNHLY and CDR2 is FYNNEI. CDR3 length: 13 residues. V was shortened by 6 bases and J by 7 bases, with 15 bases between the two germline ends. This CDR3 is CASRKEIGGGYTF. Here the CDR3 DNA reads TGTGCCAGCAGAAAGGAGATAGGGGGTGGCTACACCTTC.

In its sample, this clone was seen many times. This chain uses TRBV3-1 with TRBJ1-2; D is unresolved. The CDR3 is made up of 14 amino acids. Deletions cut 0 bases from V and 8 bases from J, with 13 bases between. From germline, CDR1 is LGHDT and CDR2 YNNKEL (reference sequence). The CDR3 loop is CASSQDPAGGGYTF. In DNA, the CDR3 is TGTGCCAGCAGCCAAGATCCGGCGGGTGGAGGCTACACCTTC.

This clone was counted a few times. V and J are TRBV29-1 and TRBJ2-1; a possible D gene is TRBD2 (6 bases). This CDR3 has 12 amino acids. The germline V and J ends were trimmed by 5 bases and 9 bases, with 14 bases remaining between them. Germline CDR1 reads SQVTM; CDR2 reads ANQGSEA. The CDR3 DNA reads as TGCAGCGTTCCTACCTTGGGGGGTGAGCAGTTCTTC. As protein: CSVPTLGGEQFF.

This clone was seen at least ten times. The chain employs TRBV20-1 and TRBJ2-4; the match to TRBD2 covers 8 bases. The V gene's germline CDR1 is DFQATT and CDR2 SNEGSKA (reference sequence). The CDR3 consists of 15 residues. The trim removed 6 bases at V and 1 base at J, leaving 8 bases unmatched. The CDR3 loop is CSAHRGGRAKNIQYF. DNA for the CDR3: TGCAGTGCCCACCGGGGGGGCCGGGCCAAAAACATTCAGTACTTC.

This clone was recorded many times. The chain recombines TRBV7-7 with TRBJ2-2; TRBD2 agrees at 10 bases. J gave up 7 bases and V 1 base, and 6 bases lay outside the gene matches. The CDR3 is 16 residues long. Germline V gene data show CDR1 as SSHAT and CDR2 as FNYEAQ (reference sequence). CDR3 loop: CASSLETSGPFGELFF. CDR3 DNA: TGTGCCAGCAGCTTAGAGACTAGCGGGCCTTTCGGGGAGCTGTTTTTT.

This clone appeared many times. The chain links TRBV5-1 to TRBJ2-7, with 11 bases matching TRBD2. This CDR3 has 14 residues. Germline assignment: CDR1 SGHRS and CDR2 YFSETQ. V shed 4 bases and J 4 bases; nucleotides not matched to a gene: 4. CDR3 amino acids: CASSPGTSGYEQYF. In DNA form, the CDR3 reads TGCGCCAGCAGCCCCGGGACTAGCGGTTACGAGCAGTACTTC.

This clone appeared many times. V is TRBV7-3 and J is TRBJ2-3; 7 nucleotides align to TRBD2. The CDR3 covers 16 residues. Germline V lookup: CDR1 SGHTA, CDR2 FQGTGA. J gave up 1 base and V 4 bases, and 8 bases lay outside the gene matches. The CDR3 loop reads CASSSQEGGGTDTQYF. In DNA, the CDR3 is TGTGCCAGCAGCTCCCAGGAGGGAGGGGGCACAGATACGCAGTATTTT.

This clone appeared many times. The V call is TRBV2, the J call TRBJ1-1; weak D call: TRBD1 (5 bases). Per the germline V gene, CDR1 is SNHLY and CDR2 is FYNNEI. There are 13 residues in the CDR3. Trimming took 4 bases from V and 3 from J, leaving 9 bases between them. DNA for the CDR3: TGTGCCAGCAGTGTGGGACCTGACACTGAAGCTTTCTTT. Amino acids: CASSVGPDTEAFF. The whole variable domain, filled in from reference TRBV2 and TRBJ1-1, reads EPEVTQTPSHQVTQMGQEVILRCVPISNHLYFYWYRQILGQKVEFLVSFYNNEISEKSEIFDDQFSVERPDGSNFTLKIRSTKLEDSAMYFCASSVGPDTEAFFGQGTRLTVV.

The chain joins TRBV20-1 to TRBJ1-2; 7 bases match TRBD1. The germline V gene has CDR1 DFQATT and CDR2 SNEGSKA (reference sequence). J was trimmed by 8 bases and V by 8 bases; bases with no gene match: 17. The CDR3 is 14 amino acids. The CDR3 region has the DNA TGCAGTACCAGAGACCCGCCGAGACAGGGAGGCTACACCTTC. Translating it yields CSTRDPPRQGGYTF.